This T cell receptor (beta chain) was profiled in a study of T cell changes during pregnancy in multiple sclerosis (dated by TCRdb to between 2017 and 2020). Study-wide context: The study examined how the T cell repertoire changed over the course of pregnancy in women with multiple sclerosis.

As concerns this clone: The antigen it binds to is not known. The record has no base qualities; no much larger clone is one base away.

Library preparation employed the immunoSEQ multiplex PCR assay. TCRdb carries this immuneACCESS record with in-frame sequences only. Its versions omit some clonotypes, under half of them owing to an unresolved V gene in the studies checked, with the rest unexplained. The sample table shows tens of thousands of clones, and roughly 94% are seen once. Less than 6% of the sample rests with the top ten. V ends up 10 bases short and J 7 bases short, with an unmatched junction base count of 2. CDR1 is given as LNHDA and CDR2 as SQIVND, both from the germline V gene (reference sequence). The cysteine opens and the phenylalanine closes a CDR3 of 11 amino acids. The read is trimmed to its CDR3 DNA, 33 bases read in frame from base 1.

Sequences were derived from CD8+ T cells from peripheral blood mononuclear cells, sampled before pregnancy. The chain employs TRBV19 and TRBJ2-1, and TRBD2 aligns with 9 junction nucleotides. This receptor was obtained from a female donor with multiple sclerosis, enrolled in a pregnancy study. In nucleotides, the sequence is TGTGCCACCGGACTAGCGAATGAGCAGTTCTTC. The translation is CATGLANEQFF.